This TCR beta chain was documented in a study of radiotherapy plus CTLA-4 blockade in lung cancer. The overall study: There were objective responses in roughly 17% of patients, and 31% had disease control.

J lost 4 bases, V lost 7 bases, and 7 bases had no gene match. This CDR3 contains 15 residues. CDR1 MNHNS and CDR2 SASEGT come from the germline V gene. Whole-study results and caveats: The best predictor of response was reported to be early blood T cell clone dynamics, with interferon-beta. Peripheral blood showed expansion of tumor-derived TCR clones after radiotherapy and ipilimumab.

On this clone itself: As yet, its antigen is unknown.

Here immunoSEQ multiplex PCR was the method, and the copy in TCRdb shows in-frame clones only, minus some. In the table there are 20,000 to 30,000 clones, roughly three quarters of which are singletons. This sequence was found in a human donor with non-small cell lung cancer that progressed on radiotherapy plus ipilimumab. The sequencing used peripheral blood, collected from a patient treated with radiotherapy plus ipilimumab. The genes are TRBV6-1 and TRBJ2-2; TRBD2 agrees at 9 bases. CDR3 in amino acids: CASKGGRVGTGELFF. For the CDR3, the DNA is TGTGCCAGCAAAGGCGGGAGGGTCGGCACCGGGGAGCTGTTTTTT.